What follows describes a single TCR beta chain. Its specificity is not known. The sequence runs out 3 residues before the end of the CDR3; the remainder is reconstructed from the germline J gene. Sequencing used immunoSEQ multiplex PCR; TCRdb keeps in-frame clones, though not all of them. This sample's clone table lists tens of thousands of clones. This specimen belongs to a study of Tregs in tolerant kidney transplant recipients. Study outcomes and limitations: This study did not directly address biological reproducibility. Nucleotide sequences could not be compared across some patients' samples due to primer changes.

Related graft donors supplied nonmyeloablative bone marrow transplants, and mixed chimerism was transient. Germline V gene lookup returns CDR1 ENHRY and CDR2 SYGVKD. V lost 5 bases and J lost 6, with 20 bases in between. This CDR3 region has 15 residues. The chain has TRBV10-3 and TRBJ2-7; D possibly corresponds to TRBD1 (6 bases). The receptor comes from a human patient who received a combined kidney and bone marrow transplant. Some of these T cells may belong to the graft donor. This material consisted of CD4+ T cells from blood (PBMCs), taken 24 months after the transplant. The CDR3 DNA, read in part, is TGTGCCATCAGTCAACAGGGAGTTCTCCCAAGCGAG. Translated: CAISQQGVLPSE. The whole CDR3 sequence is CAISQQGVLPSEQYF.